This T cell receptor beta chain was found in a study of radiotherapy plus CTLA-4 blockade in lung cancer. The assay was immunoSEQ multiplex PCR, and TCRdb's table has in-frame clones only and misses some. The sample comprises approximately 47,000 clones, roughly 63% of which are singletons, and around a sixth rests with the top ten. J lost 5 bases, V lost 9 bases, and 6 bases had no gene match. The CDR3 is made up of 12 amino acids. Germline V gene data show CDR1 as MNHEY and CDR2 as SMNVEV (reference sequence). This receptor was obtained from a human donor with non-small cell lung cancer who had a partial response to radiotherapy plus ipilimumab. Sequenced here: peripheral blood, sampled from a patient treated with radiotherapy plus ipilimumab. This chain connects TRBV27 to TRBJ2-7; 8 nucleotides align to TRBD2. CDR3 DNA sequence: TGTGCCAGAGCCGGACTAGCACACGAGCAGTACTTC. This sequence encodes CARAGLAHEQYF.